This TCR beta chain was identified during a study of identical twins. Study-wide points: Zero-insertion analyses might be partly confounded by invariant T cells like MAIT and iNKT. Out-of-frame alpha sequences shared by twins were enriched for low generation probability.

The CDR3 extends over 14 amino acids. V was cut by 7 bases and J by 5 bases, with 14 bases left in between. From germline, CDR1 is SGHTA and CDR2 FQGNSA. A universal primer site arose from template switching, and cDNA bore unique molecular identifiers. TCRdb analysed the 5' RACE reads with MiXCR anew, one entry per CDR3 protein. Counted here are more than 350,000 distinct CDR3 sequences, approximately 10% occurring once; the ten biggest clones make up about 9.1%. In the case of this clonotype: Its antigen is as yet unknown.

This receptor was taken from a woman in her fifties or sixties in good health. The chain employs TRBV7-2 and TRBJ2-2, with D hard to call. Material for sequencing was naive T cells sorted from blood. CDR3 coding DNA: TGTGCCAGCACCGAGACATACTCAACCGGGGAGCTGTTTTTT. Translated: CASTETYSTGELFF.